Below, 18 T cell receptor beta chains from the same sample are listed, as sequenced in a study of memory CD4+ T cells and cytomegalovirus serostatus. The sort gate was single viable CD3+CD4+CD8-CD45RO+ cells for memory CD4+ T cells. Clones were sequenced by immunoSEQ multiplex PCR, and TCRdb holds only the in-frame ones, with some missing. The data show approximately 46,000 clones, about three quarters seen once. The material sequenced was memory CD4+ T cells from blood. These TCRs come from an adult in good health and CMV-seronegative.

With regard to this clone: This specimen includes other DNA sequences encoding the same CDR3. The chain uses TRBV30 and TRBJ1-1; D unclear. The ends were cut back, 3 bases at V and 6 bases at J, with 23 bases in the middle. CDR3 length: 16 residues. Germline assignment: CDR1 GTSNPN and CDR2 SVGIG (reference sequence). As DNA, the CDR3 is TGTGCCTGGAGGGATTCGGATAGTAGGCAGACTCCTGAAGCTTTCTTT. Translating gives CAWRDSDSRQTPEAFF. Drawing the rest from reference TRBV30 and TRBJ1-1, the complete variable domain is SQTIHQWPATLVQPVGSPLSLECTVEGTSNPNLYWYRQAAGRGLQLLFYSVGIGQISSEVPQNLSASRPQDRQFILSSKKLLLSDSGFYLCAWRDSDSRQTPEAFFGQGTRLTVV.

CDR3 region: CASSPGQGQETQYF. The CDR3 nucleotides are TGTGCCAGCTCACCTGGACAGGGCCAAGAGACCCAGTACTTC. The chain is built from TRBV18 and TRBJ2-5; 8 bases align to TRBD1. Germline assignment: CDR1 KGHSH and CDR2 LQKENI. The CDR3 loop spans 14 amino acids. After removal of 3 bases from V and 1 base from J, the junction contained 1 base not matched to a gene.

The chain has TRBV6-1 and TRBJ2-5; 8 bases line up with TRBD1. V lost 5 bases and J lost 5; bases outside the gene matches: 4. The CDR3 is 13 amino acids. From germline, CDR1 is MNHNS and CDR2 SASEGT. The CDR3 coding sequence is TGTGCCAGCAGTCTGGACAGGGACGAGACCCAGTACTTC. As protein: CASSLDRDETQYF.

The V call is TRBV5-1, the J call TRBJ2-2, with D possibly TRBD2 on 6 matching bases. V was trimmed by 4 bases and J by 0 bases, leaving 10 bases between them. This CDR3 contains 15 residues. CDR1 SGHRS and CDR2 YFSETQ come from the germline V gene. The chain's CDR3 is CASSPAGPNTGELFF. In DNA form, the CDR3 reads TGCGCCAGCAGCCCTGCGGGGCCGAACACCGGGGAGCTGTTTTTT.

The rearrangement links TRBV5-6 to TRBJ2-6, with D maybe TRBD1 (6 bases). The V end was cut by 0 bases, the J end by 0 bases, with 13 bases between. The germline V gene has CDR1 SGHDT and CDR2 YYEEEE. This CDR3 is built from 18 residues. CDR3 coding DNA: TGTGCCAGCAGCTTGGAGGGCAGGGGAAGCTCTGGGGCCAACGTCCTGACTTTC. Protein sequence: CASSLEGRGSSGANVLTF. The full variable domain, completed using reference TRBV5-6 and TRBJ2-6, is DAGVTQSPTHLIKTRGQQVTLRCSPKSGHDTVSWYQQALGQGPQFIFQYYEEEERQRGNFPDRFSGHQFPNYSSELNVNALLLGDSALYLCASSLEGRGSSGANVLTFGAGSRLTVL.

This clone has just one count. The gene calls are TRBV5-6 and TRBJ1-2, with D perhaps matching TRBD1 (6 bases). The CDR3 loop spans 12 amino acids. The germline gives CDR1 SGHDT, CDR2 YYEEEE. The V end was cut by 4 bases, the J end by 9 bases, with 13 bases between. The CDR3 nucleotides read TGTGCCAGCAGCCCGGACAGATTTCGCTACACCTTC. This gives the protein CASSPDRFRYTF.

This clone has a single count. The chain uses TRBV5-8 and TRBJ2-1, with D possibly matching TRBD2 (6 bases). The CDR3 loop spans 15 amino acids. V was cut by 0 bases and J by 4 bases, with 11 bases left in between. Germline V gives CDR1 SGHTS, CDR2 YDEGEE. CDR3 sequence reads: CASSLGAGRYNEQFF. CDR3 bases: TGTGCCAGCAGCTTGGGGGCGGGGAGATACAATGAGCAGTTCTTC.

Here the CDR3 DNA reads TGCGCCAGCAGCCACTCACGTCGGGTCACAGTGAACACTGAAGCTTTCTTT. As protein: CASSHSRRVTVNTEAFF. The genes are TRBV4-1 and TRBJ1-1, with D uncertain. The germline CDR1 and CDR2 sequences are MGHRA and YSYEKL. Deletions cut 3 bases from V and 0 bases from J, with 17 bases between. The CDR3 spans 17 residues.

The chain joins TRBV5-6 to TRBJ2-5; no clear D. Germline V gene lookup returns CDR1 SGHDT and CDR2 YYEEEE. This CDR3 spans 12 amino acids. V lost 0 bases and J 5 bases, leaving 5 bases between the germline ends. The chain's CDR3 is CASSLDRETQYF. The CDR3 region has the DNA TGTGCCAGCAGCTTGGATCGGGAGACCCAGTACTTC.

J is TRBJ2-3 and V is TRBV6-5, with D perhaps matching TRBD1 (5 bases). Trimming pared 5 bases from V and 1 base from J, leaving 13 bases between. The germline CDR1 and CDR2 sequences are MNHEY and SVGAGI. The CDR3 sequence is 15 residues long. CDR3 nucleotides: TGTGCCAGCAGTCAGGTCGGCAGGGGCACAGATACGCAGTATTTT. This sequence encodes CASSQVGRGTDTQYF.

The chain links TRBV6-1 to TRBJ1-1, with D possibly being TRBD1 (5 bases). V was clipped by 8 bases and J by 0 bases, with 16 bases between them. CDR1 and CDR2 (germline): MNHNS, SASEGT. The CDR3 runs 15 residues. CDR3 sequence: CASGAASQMNTEAFF. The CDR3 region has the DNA TGTGCCAGCGGGGCAGCCTCCCAGATGAACACTGAAGCTTTCTTT.

DNA of the CDR3: TGTGCCAGCAGTGAATTTGTCGATGAGCAGTTCTTC. It is translated as CASSEFVDEQFF. The chain combines TRBV6-1 with TRBJ2-1; D is undetermined. The V gene lost 2 bases and the J gene lost 8 bases, with 7 bases spanning the gap. CDR1 is MNHNS and CDR2 is SASEGT in the germline V gene. The CDR3 is 12 residues long.

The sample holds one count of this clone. This CDR3 is CASSSTRHEQFF. CDR3 coding DNA: TGTGCCAGCAGCTCGACTAGACATGAGCAGTTCTTC. The V and J genes are TRBV7-2 and TRBJ2-1, with TRBD2 as a possible D gene (6 bases). With 4 bases removed from V and 8 bases from J, the gap between germline ends came to 9 bases. The CDR3 spans 12 residues. From germline, CDR1 is SGHTA and CDR2 FQGNSA.

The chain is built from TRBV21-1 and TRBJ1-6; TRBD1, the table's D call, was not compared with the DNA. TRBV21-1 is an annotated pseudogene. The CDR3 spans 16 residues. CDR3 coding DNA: TGTGCCAGCTTCCCGGTAGACAGGGGGATACGATCACCCCTCCACTTT. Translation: CASFPVDRGIRSPLHF.

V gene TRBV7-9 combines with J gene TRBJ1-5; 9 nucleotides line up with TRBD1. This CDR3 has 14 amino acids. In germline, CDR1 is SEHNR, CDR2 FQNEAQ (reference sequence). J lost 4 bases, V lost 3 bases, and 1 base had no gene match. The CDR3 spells CASSLGQGNQPQHF. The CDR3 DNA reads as TGTGCCAGCAGCTTGGGACAGGGTAATCAGCCCCAGCATTTT.

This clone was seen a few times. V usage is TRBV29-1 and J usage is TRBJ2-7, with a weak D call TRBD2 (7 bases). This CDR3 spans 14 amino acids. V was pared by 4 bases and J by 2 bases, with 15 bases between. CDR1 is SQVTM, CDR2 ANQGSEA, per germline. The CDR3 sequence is CSVAFGGQPYEQYF. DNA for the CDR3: TGCAGCGTTGCTTTCGGGGGGCAGCCCTACGAGCAGTACTTC.

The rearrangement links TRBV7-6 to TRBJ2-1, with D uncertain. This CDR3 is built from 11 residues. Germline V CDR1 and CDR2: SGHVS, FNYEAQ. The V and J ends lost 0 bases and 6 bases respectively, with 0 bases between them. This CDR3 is CASSLANEQFF. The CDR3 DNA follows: TGTGCCAGCAGCTTAGCCAATGAGCAGTTCTTC.

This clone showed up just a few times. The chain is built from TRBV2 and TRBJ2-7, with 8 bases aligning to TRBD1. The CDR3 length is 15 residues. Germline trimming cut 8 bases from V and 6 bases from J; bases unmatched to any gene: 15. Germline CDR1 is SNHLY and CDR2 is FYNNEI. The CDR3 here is CASRPPGQVVPEQYF. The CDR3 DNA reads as TGTGCCAGCCGGCCCCCGGGACAGGTGGTCCCCGAGCAGTACTTC.